This TCR beta chain was obtained from a study of response to subunit inactivated influenza vaccine. General observations from the study: Authors suggested that a seasonal influenza vaccination recruits few new T cells each time.

J lost 0 bases, V lost 4 bases, and 9 bases had no gene match. The CDR3 consists of 16 residues. Germline CDR1 and CDR2: SGHRS and YFSETQ. This clonotype was detected ten times or more. The antigen is not known. TCRdb fed the RT-PCR reads into MiXCR, producing one record per CDR3 protein. Of about 530,000 distinct CDR3 sequences listed, approximately 10% are singletons. This sequence originates from a man between 50 and 59 years old who received an inactivated influenza vaccine. The source was PBMCs from blood, collected on the day of vaccination. V usage is TRBV5-1 and J usage is TRBJ1-1; 7 nucleotides match TRBD1. The CDR3 loop reads CASSQKRQGLNTEAFF. The CDR3 nucleotides are TGCGCCAGCAGCCAAAAGAGACAGGGACTGAACACTGAAGCTTTCTTT.